The source of this T cell receptor (beta chain) is a study of T cells in Graves' hyperthyroidism and ophthalmopathy. This clonotype was observed at least ten times. What it binds is unknown. CDR3 length: 15 residues. Trimming took 7 bases from V and 1 from J; bases not matched to a gene: 8. Per germline, CDR1 SNHLY and CDR2 FYNNEI. The source material, RNA transcripts, was used to amplify TCR beta CDR3 regions. Researchers ran a first-round RT-PCR on the TCR CDR3 using the HTBI primer set. MiXCR, run by TCRdb on the multiplex PCR reads, gives a single entry per CDR3 protein. The profile shows 300,000 to 400,000 distinct CDR3 sequences, 13% to 15% of them singletons. General observations from the study: In validation, the model predicted ophthalmopathy. These predictions came a median approximately 6.5 months before onset.

Ophthalmopathy in the patients scored at least 3 on Clinical Activity Score and at least 4 on NOSPECS grade, lasting under 3 months. Any patient presenting with uncontrolled infection, other autoimmune disease, pregnancy or lactation was left out. Sequencing was done on a sample of blood. This receptor was obtained from a woman aged 25 to 39 with Graves' ophthalmopathy. This chain joins TRBV2 and TRBJ2-3; 7 nucleotides align to TRBD1. As DNA, the CDR3 is TGTGCCAGCATAGATGGGGGACAGCGCACAGATACGCAGTATTTT. Its translation: CASIDGGQRTDTQYF.